Following are 32 T cell receptor beta chains from one sample sequenced in a study of blood T cell repertoires in COVID-19. TCRdb keeps only in-frame clones here, not all; method: immunoSEQ multiplex PCR. The data show roughly 100,000 clones, 80% seen once. Source material: peripheral blood. These receptors were collected from a human donor in a cohort sampled during active COVID-19.

As DNA, the CDR3 is TGTGCCAGCAGCCACGGGACAGGGAGTCCCAATGAGCAGTTCTTC. Translating gives CASSHGTGSPNEQFF. The V gene is TRBV3-1 (or the pseudogene TRBV3-2), the J gene TRBJ2-1; TRBD1 aligns across 9 bases. J lost 6 bases, V lost 3 bases, and 6 bases had no gene match. The CDR3 length is 15 residues. Per the germline V gene, CDR1 is LGHDT and CDR2 is YNNKEL (reference sequence).

This rearrangement joins TRBV7-2 to TRBJ1-2, with a weak D call TRBD1 (6 bases). The length of the CDR3 is 13 residues. Germline CDR1 and CDR2: SGHTA and FQGNSA. Trimming shortened V by 5 bases and J by 2 bases, and 9 bases separated the two germline ends. Here the CDR3 DNA reads TGTGCCAGCAGCGAACAGGGAAACTATGGCTACACCTTC. The encoded protein is CASSEQGNYGYTF.

The sample holds a few counts of this clone. The rearrangement uses TRBV5-1 and TRBJ2-7; TRBD1 aligns across 7 bases. There are 13 residues in the CDR3. CDR1 SGHRS and CDR2 YFSETQ come from the germline V gene. The V and J ends lost 7 bases and 7 bases, in that order; junction bases with no gene match: 11. The CDR3 region is CASGTTGVGEQYF. The CDR3, as DNA: TGCGCCAGCGGTACCACAGGGGTGGGTGAGCAGTACTTC.

Concerning this clone itself: Additional DNA sequences in this sample encode the identical CDR3. Here the CDR3 DNA reads TGTGCCAGCAGCTTGACTAGCACCTACGAGCAGTACTTC. Translated: CASSLTSTYEQYF. The J gene is TRBJ2-7, the V gene TRBV3-1 (or the pseudogene TRBV3-2); 7 bases are shared with TRBD2. V was clipped by 5 bases and J by 2 bases; unmatched bases: 3. This CDR3 has 13 amino acids. In germline, CDR1 is LGHDT, CDR2 YNNKEL (reference sequence).

This chain joins TRBV28 and TRBJ2-7; 9 bases agree with TRBD1. V lost 8 bases and J lost 3; bases outside the gene matches: 8. The length of the CDR3 is 14 residues. Germline lookup yields CDR1 MDHEN and CDR2 SYDVKM. CDR3 coding DNA: TGTGCCAGCCGGCCCGGGACAGGGCGCTACGAGCAGTACTTC. This gives the protein CASRPGTGRYEQYF.

This clone was detected a few times. The rearrangement joins TRBV7-8 to TRBJ2-7; TRBD1 is a possible D gene (5 bases). This CDR3 contains 14 residues. Germline-derived CDR1 and CDR2 are SGHVS and FQNEAQ. V dropped 2 bases and J dropped 6 bases, with 14 bases sitting between them. The CDR3 DNA is TGTGCCAGCAGCTTATATCAGGGTTCGGGCGAGCAGTACTTC. This sequence encodes CASSLYQGSGEQYF.

This chain links TRBV3-1 (or the pseudogene TRBV3-2) with TRBJ1-1; tentatively, D is TRBD1 (6 bases). There are 15 residues in the CDR3. The germline V and J ends were trimmed by 4 bases and 6 bases, with 18 bases remaining between them. Germline V gene data show CDR1 as LGHDT and CDR2 as YNNKEL (reference sequence). The CDR3 spells CASSLRGRSYPEAFF. DNA of the CDR3: TGTGCCAGCAGCCTCAGGGGTCGGAGCTATCCTGAAGCTTTCTTT.

This chain joins TRBV7-2 and TRBJ1-5, with D possibly matching TRBD1 (5 bases). Trimming took 1 base from V and 9 from J, leaving 19 bases between them. The CDR3 is 16 amino acids. Germline V gene lookup returns CDR1 SGHTA and CDR2 FQGNSA. The CDR3: CASSLERSHLGGPQHF. CDR3 sequence (DNA): TGTGCCAGCAGCTTAGAAAGGAGTCACCTGGGGGGGCCCCAGCATTTT. The full variable domain, its missing parts supplied by reference TRBV7-2 and TRBJ1-5, is GAGVSQSPSNKVTEKGKDVELRCDPISGHTALYWYRQSLGQGLEFLIYFQGNSAPDKSGLPSDRFSAERTGGSVSTLTIQRTQQEDSAVYLCASSLERSHLGGPQHFGDGTRLSIL.

The chain employs TRBV28 and TRBJ2-7; no definite D call. V gave up 2 bases and J gave up 2 bases, with 10 bases separating them. Germline-derived CDR1 and CDR2 are MDHEN and SYDVKM. This CDR3 region has 14 residues. The DNA for the CDR3 is TGTGCCAGCAGTTTAGGTGGTCTAGCCTACGAGCAGTACTTC. Translating it yields CASSLGGLAYEQYF.

The chain combines TRBV7-9 with TRBJ2-7, with a tentative D call TRBD2 (5 bases). Germline V gene lookup returns CDR1 SEHNR and CDR2 FQNEAQ (reference sequence). This CDR3 contains 14 residues. V was pared by 5 bases and J by 9 bases, with 20 bases between. In DNA form, the CDR3 reads TGTGCCAGCAGCCCTAGCTCCATGGTATTCGGGCAGTACTTC. Protein: CASSPSSMVFGQYF.

The chain couples TRBV20-1 to TRBJ2-1; TRBD2 is a possible D gene (5 bases). The CDR3 has 14 amino acids. Germline CDR1 is DFQATT and CDR2 is SNEGSKA (reference sequence). Deletions cut 3 bases from V and 2 bases from J, with 11 bases between. The CDR3 DNA reads as TGCAGTGCTAGTGATCCGGGAACCTACAATGAGCAGTTCTTC. Protein sequence: CSASDPGTYNEQFF.

The rearrangement uses TRBV7-8 and TRBJ2-7; weak D call: TRBD2 (5 bases). Trimming cost V 6 bases and J 7 bases, with 25 bases left between them. The germline V gene encodes CDR1 SGHVS and CDR2 FQNEAQ. This CDR3 has 16 residues. CDR3 loop: CASRPPAAENSGEQYF. In DNA, the CDR3 is TGTGCCAGCAGGCCGCCCGCAGCGGAGAACTCGGGAGAGCAGTACTTC.

The chain uses TRBV13 and TRBJ2-6; TRBD1 matches 8 bases. Germline CDR1 is PRHDT and CDR2 is FYEKMQ (reference sequence). The CDR3 spans 16 residues. V was clipped by 5 bases and J by 2 bases; unmatched bases: 5. CDR3 nucleotides: TGTGCCAGCAGCCAACGGACAGGGACTGGGGCCAACGTCCTGACTTTC. Translating it yields CASSQRTGTGANVLTF.

This rearrangement joins TRBV2 to TRBJ1-5, with 7 bases identical to TRBD1. The CDR3 extends over 16 amino acids. The germline gives CDR1 SNHLY, CDR2 FYNNEI. After removal of 6 bases from V and 3 bases from J, the junction contained 11 bases not matched to a gene. The CDR3 nucleotides are TGTGCCAGCAGCACAGGGGAGAAGTTATACAATCAGCCCCAGCATTTT. As protein: CASSTGEKLYNQPQHF. The full variable domain, completed using reference TRBV2 and TRBJ1-5, is EPEVTQTPSHQVTQMGQEVILRCVPISNHLYFYWYRQILGQKVEFLVSFYNNEISEKSEIFDDQFSVERPDGSNFTLKIRSTKLEDSAMYFCASSTGEKLYNQPQHFGDGTRLSIL.

This rearrangement joins TRBV7-9 to TRBJ2-5, with D perhaps TRBD2 (5 bases). Germline V lookup: CDR1 SEHNR, CDR2 FQNEAQ (reference sequence). Trimming took off 0 bases at V and 6 bases at J, with 20 bases between the two ends. The CDR3 spans 17 residues. DNA for the CDR3: TGTGCCAGCAGCTTAGCGAGAGGAGGTATGGGCGAGCAGACCCAGTACTTC. Encoded protein: CASSLARGGMGEQTQYF. The whole variable domain, filled in from reference TRBV7-9 and TRBJ2-5, reads DTGVSQNPRHKITKRGQNVTFRCDPISEHNRLYWYRQTLGQGPEFLTYFQNEAQLEKSRLLSDRFSAERPKGSFSTLEIQRTEQGDSAMYLCASSLARGGMGEQTQYFGPGTRLLVL.

The V call is TRBV9, the J call TRBJ2-7; tentatively, D is TRBD1 (6 bases). This CDR3 has 13 residues. Trimming pared 8 bases from V and 0 bases from J, leaving 12 bases between. Germline-derived CDR1 and CDR2 are SGDLS and YYNGEE. The CDR3 region has the DNA TGTGCCAGTCAGGGGTCCGGCTCCTACGAGCAGTACTTC. Protein product: CASQGSGSYEQYF. The complete variable domain, with remaining parts taken from reference TRBV9 and TRBJ2-7, reads DSGVTQTPKHLITATGQRVTLRCSPRSGDLSVYWYQQSLDQGLQFLIQYYNGEERAKGNILERFSAQQFPDLHSELNLSSLELGDSALYFCASQGSGSYEQYFGPGTRLTVT.

V and J are TRBV28 and TRBJ2-7; 10 bases match TRBD2. Trimming cost V 7 bases and J 6 bases; bases outside gene matches: 9. The CDR3 is made up of 14 amino acids. The germline CDR1 and CDR2 sequences are MDHEN and SYDVKM. The CDR3 here is CASKGTSENREQYF. The CDR3 nucleotides are TGTGCCAGCAAGGGGACTAGCGAGAACCGCGAGCAGTACTTC.

V gene TRBV6-5 combines with J gene TRBJ2-7; D possibly corresponds to TRBD1 (6 bases). The CDR3 has 11 amino acids. Germline V gene lookup returns CDR1 MNHEY and CDR2 SVGAGI. In nucleotides, the CDR3 is TGTGGGGTGGGGGCATTTCGGGAGCAGTACTTC. This encodes CGVGAFREQYF.

The rearrangement links TRBV3-1 (or the pseudogene TRBV3-2) to TRBJ2-1, with 11 bases aligning to TRBD2. V shed 3 bases and J 10 bases; nucleotides not matched to a gene: 2. Germline CDR1 and CDR2: LGHDT and YNNKEL (reference sequence). The CDR3 covers 13 residues. The CDR3 here is CASSQRLAGEQFF. CDR3 sequence (DNA): TGTGCCAGCAGCCAGAGACTAGCGGGGGAGCAGTTCTTC.

A note on this clone: At one end the junction does not follow the germline gene, possibly because of a read error. This rearrangement joins TRBV5-1 to TRBJ2-7; 8 bases match TRBD1. The CDR3 totals 16 residues. Per germline, CDR1 SGHRS and CDR2 YFSETQ. The DNA for the CDR3 is TGCGCCAGCAGATTGGAGGAGACAGGGGTGTCCTACGAGCAGTACTTC. Translated: CASRLEETGVSYEQYF. The variable domain in full, with the rest retrieved from reference TRBV5-1 and TRBJ2-7, is KAGVTQTPRYLIKTRGQQVTLSCSPISGHRSVSWYQQTPGQGLQFLFEYFSETQRNKGNFPGRFSGRQFSNSRSEMNVSTLELGDSALYLCASRLEETGVSYEQYFGPGTRLTVT.

The chain links TRBV5-1 to TRBJ2-7; possibly TRBD2 for D (5 bases). Germline CDR1 SGHRS, CDR2 YFSETQ. This CDR3 has 15 residues. The V end was cut by 4 bases, the J end by 0 bases, with 14 bases between. As DNA, the CDR3 is TGCGCCAGCAGCCATAGCGACTATACCTCCTACGAGCAGTACTTC. Translated: CASSHSDYTSYEQYF. Supplemented by reference TRBV5-1 and TRBJ2-7, the full variable domain reads KAGVTQTPRYLIKTRGQQVTLSCSPISGHRSVSWYQQTPGQGLQFLFEYFSETQRNKGNFPGRFSGRQFSNSRSEMNVSTLELGDSALYLCASSHSDYTSYEQYFGPGTRLTVT.

The V call is TRBV24-1, the J call TRBJ2-3; 7 bases are shared with TRBD2. The CDR3 consists of 15 residues. The germline CDR1 and CDR2 sequences are KGHDR and SFDVKD. The junction had 9 bases not matched to a gene; V was cut back by 5 bases and J by 5 bases. The DNA for the CDR3 is TGTGCCACCAGTGCAGCGGGGTCACGAGGAGATACGCAGTATTTT. Amino acids: CATSAAGSRGDTQYF.

This clone was seen repeatedly, ten times or more. The chain employs TRBV27 and TRBJ1-6; D gene ambiguous. This CDR3 contains 13 residues. Germline CDR1 reads MNHEY; CDR2 reads SMNVEV (reference sequence). The V end was cut by 5 bases, the J end by 5 bases, with 7 bases between. The DNA for the CDR3 is TGTGCCAGCAGTGCCAGGAATAATTCACCCCTCCACTTT. Its protein is CASSARNNSPLHF.

The CDR3 DNA sequence: TGTGCCAGCAGCTCCCAATACTCTTCTAGCGGGCGCTCCTACGAGCAGTACTTC. Translation gives CASSSQYSSSGRSYEQYF. This rearrangement joins TRBV11-2 to TRBJ2-7; the match to TRBD2 covers 8 bases. V trimming: 4 bases; J trimming: 0 bases; junction bases outside the gene matches: 14. This CDR3 has 18 residues. The V gene's germline CDR1 is SGHAT and CDR2 FQNNGV.

The chain has TRBV21-1 and TRBJ2-7; the D call TRBD2 from the table was never checked on the DNA. TRBV21-1 is an annotated pseudogene. The CDR3 has 18 residues. CDR3 DNA: TGTGCCAGCCCCGGACTAGCGGGAGGATTGATTCAGGGATACGAGCAGTACTTC. Protein product: CASPGLAGGLIQGYEQYF.

This sequence joins TRBV9 and TRBJ2-7; the D is unclear. CDR3 size: 13 residues. Germline V gives CDR1 SGDLS, CDR2 YYNGEE. Trimming left V 0 bases short and J 2 bases short, with 6 bases between. The CDR3 region has the DNA TGTGCCAGCAGCGTAGGGCCCACCTACGAGCAGTACTTC. Residues: CASSVGPTYEQYF.

The rearrangement links TRBV27 to TRBJ2-7; the match to TRBD1 covers 7 bases. The V and J ends lost 5 bases and 2 bases, in that order; junction bases with no gene match: 9. The length of the CDR3 is 15 residues. Germline V gives CDR1 MNHEY, CDR2 SMNVEV (reference sequence). For the CDR3, the DNA is TGTGCCAGCAGTGCACAGGGGACAGCCACCTACGAGCAGTACTTC. This gives the protein CASSAQGTATYEQYF.

This clone occurred once. The rearrangement joins TRBV7-2 to TRBJ1-2; 9 bases fit TRBD1. Looked up from germline, CDR1 is SGHTA and CDR2 is FQGNSA. CDR3 length: 15 amino acids. Germline trimming cut 1 base from V and 5 bases from J; bases unmatched to any gene: 5. In DNA, the CDR3 is TGTGCCAGCAGCTTAGGAGGGACAGGGCCTTATGGCTACACCTTC. Translation gives CASSLGGTGPYGYTF.

The chain is built from TRBV6-5 and TRBJ1-5; D might be TRBD1 (6 bases). This CDR3 comprises 15 residues. CDR1 is MNHEY, CDR2 SVGAGI, per germline. Between the trimmed V and J ends, which lost 4 bases and 4 bases, there was a span of 14 bases. CDR3 nucleotide sequence: TGTGCCAGCAGTTCGGGGGGGGCCAGAAATCAGCCCCAGCATTTT. Amino acid sequence: CASSSGGARNQPQHF.

The chain has TRBV19 and TRBJ1-1; 7 bases map to TRBD1. Germline CDR1 and CDR2: LNHDA and SQIVND (reference sequence). Trimming cost V 6 bases and J 2 bases; bases outside gene matches: 9. This CDR3 contains 15 residues. The CDR3 spells CASSTPGQRNTEAFF. CDR3 bases: TGTGCCAGTAGCACTCCGGGACAGAGAAACACTGAAGCTTTCTTT.

The rearrangement joins TRBV20-1 to TRBJ1-4, with 10 bases identical to TRBD1. The junction had 4 bases not matched to a gene; V was cut back by 3 bases and J by 6 bases. CDR3 length: 14 amino acids. Germline V gene sequence: CDR1 DFQATT, CDR2 SNEGSKA (reference sequence). CDR3 amino acids: CSASGGTGDEKLFF. The CDR3, as DNA: TGCAGTGCTAGTGGTGGGACAGGGGATGAAAAACTGTTTTTT.

The chain links TRBV5-5 to TRBJ2-7, with D perhaps matching TRBD2 (6 bases). The CDR3 has 15 residues. Germline V lookup: CDR1 SGHKS, CDR2 YYEKEE (reference sequence). The V gene lost 2 bases and the J gene lost 2 bases, with 14 bases spanning the gap. CDR3 sequence: CASSFGLPATYEQYF. The CDR3 DNA reads as TGTGCCAGCAGCTTTGGACTACCTGCCACCTACGAGCAGTACTTC.